This T cell receptor beta chain was captured in a study of T cell changes during pregnancy in multiple sclerosis. In this sample, this clone turned up once. Measured with immunoSEQ multiplex PCR; TCRdb has only the in-frame clones, and not every one. There are some 57,000 clones in the sample; 90% to 95% occur only once, and roughly 0.7% lies in the top ten. The CDR3 runs to 15 residues. V gave up 2 bases and J gave up 0 bases, with 10 bases separating them. Germline values: CDR1 KGHSH, CDR2 LQKENI. The material was CD4+ T cells from peripheral blood mononuclear cells, obtained in the first trimester of pregnancy. V is TRBV18 and J is TRBJ1-1; no reliable D call. This sequence was found in a female donor with multiple sclerosis, enrolled in a pregnancy study. Here the CDR3 reads CASSPERGMNTEAFF. In DNA form, the CDR3 reads TGTGCCAGCTCACCAGAGCGGGGTATGAACACTGAAGCTTTCTTT.